This entry is about one TCR beta chain. Its antigen remains unknown. With 60 Vbeta and 13 Jbeta primers, the PCR was carried out. The protocol was immunoSEQ multiplex PCR, while the TCRdb copy is restricted to in-frame clones and leaves out a portion. The table lists some 150,000 clones, about 74% of them singletons. This sample was included in a study of cytomegalovirus exposure and HLA in healthy donors. Study findings and constraints: Based on reports, TCR beta sequences accurately predicted HLA-A and HLA-B alleles for most subjects.

The germline gives CDR1 SGHTA, CDR2 FQGNSA. V dropped 0 bases and J dropped 7; count of bases not matched to a gene: 4. CDR3 length equals 16 residues. The V gene is TRBV7-2, the J gene TRBJ2-2; 11 bases are shared with TRBD2. The receptor's source is a man between 18 and 35 years old in good health and CMV-seropositive. Sequencing was done on a sample of PBMCs. The CDR3 nucleotides read TGTGCCAGCAGCTTAGCTAGCGGGGGGGCGGTCGGGGAGCTGTTTTTT. Translating gives CASSLASGGAVGELFF. The full variable domain, completed using reference TRBV7-2 and TRBJ2-2, is GAGVSQSPSNKVTEKGKDVELRCDPISGHTALYWYRQSLGQGLEFLIYFQGNSAPDKSGLPSDRFSAERTGGSVSTLTIQRTQQEDSAVYLCASSLASGGAVGELFFGEGSRLTVL.